Below are 5 T cell receptor beta chains sequenced from a single sample in a study of read filtering for tumor transcriptome and immune sequencing. Molecular barcoded adaptors covering alpha/delta and beta/gamma chains were used on 400 ng RNA. In TCRdb, the reads were re-called with MiXCR into one record per CDR3 protein. Here the sample spans approximately 61,000 distinct CDR3 sequences, approximately 19% being singletons. Sequencing was done on a sample of a population of CD138-negative cells sorted from bone marrow. The receptor set was obtained from a donor aged 40 or older with multiple myeloma.

This clonotype was recorded many times. The J gene is TRBJ1-1, the V gene TRBV12-3 or TRBV12-4; D gene ambiguous. This CDR3 is built from 12 residues. The V end lost 10 bases, the J end lost 7 bases, and 16 bases lay between the germline ends. CDR3 in amino acids: CATSETFNEAFF. The CDR3 nucleotides are TGTGCCACCAGCGAAACATTCAATGAAGCTTTCTTT.

The table lists this clonotype with many counts. The rearrangement links TRBV7-6 to TRBJ2-5; unclear D gene. CDR3 length equals 15 residues. The V end lost 5 bases, the J end lost 0 bases, and 13 bases lay between the germline ends. In germline, CDR1 is SGHVS, CDR2 FNYEAQ. CDR3 DNA: TGTGCCAGCAGCCAGAACCGACTGAACCAAGAGACCCAGTACTTC. It encodes CASSQNRLNQETQYF.

Notes on this clonotype: Just one base apart from a much larger clone, this may be a read error. V usage is TRBV11-1 and J usage is TRBJ2-7, with D perhaps TRBD1 (5 bases). Germline CDR1 SGHAT, CDR2 FQDESV (reference sequence). Trimming took off 5 bases at V and 6 bases at J, with 11 bases between the two ends. The CDR3 is 12 amino acids. In DNA form, the CDR3 reads TGTGCCAGCAGCCCCGCAAGGGGCGAGCAGTACTTC. It is translated as CASSPARGEQYF.

This clonotype appeared many times. The V and J genes are TRBV28 and TRBJ2-2; D ambiguous. From germline, CDR1 is MDHEN and CDR2 SYDVKM. Trimming pared 8 bases from V and 4 bases from J, leaving 20 bases between. This CDR3 spans 16 amino acids. Here the CDR3 DNA reads TGTGCCAGCCGACGAGACCGGGCCCAGACCACCGGGGAGCTGTTTTTT. This codes for CASRRDRAQTTGELFF.

This clonotype was recorded a few times. The chain employs TRBV14 and TRBJ2-7, with D perhaps TRBD1 (6 bases). Germline CDR1 and CDR2: SGHDN and FVKESK. Trimming left V 4 bases short and J 1 base short, with 11 bases between. The CDR3 runs 14 residues. CDR3 DNA: TGTGCCAGCAGCCGGGACATCGTTTCCTACGAGCAGTACTTC. Amino acids: CASSRDIVSYEQYF.